This T cell receptor (beta chain) emerged from a study of shared clonotypes between healthy human individuals. Method: immunoSEQ multiplex PCR; TCRdb's copy keeps in-frame clones and lacks some. This table holds roughly 2.2 million clones, approximately 95% found once. The CDR3 runs to 13 residues. Germline CDR1 and CDR2: SGHTA and FQGNSA. The germline V and J ends were trimmed by 4 bases and 2 bases, with 8 bases remaining between them. Note on this clone: What it binds is unknown.

Study-wide findings and caveats: Unshared clonotypes carried lower generation probabilities than those common to all four donors. Investigators expected sequencing depth to affect clonotype sharing among donors.

This sequence originates from a man younger than 30 in good health. Some clones in this sample may be carry-over from other donors' samples. The genes are TRBV7-2 and TRBJ1-2; no clear D. The source material was naive CD4+ T cells from PBMCs. Sample subset: CD45RA+ positively selected. The CDR3 reads CASSSDPNYGYTF. CDR3 nucleotides: TGTGCCAGCAGCTCGGACCCCAACTATGGCTACACCTTC. The full variable domain, with the rest looked up from reference TRBV7-2 and TRBJ1-2, is GAGVSQSPSNKVTEKGKDVELRCDPISGHTALYWYRQSLGQGLEFLIYFQGNSAPDKSGLPSDRFSAERTGGSVSTLTIQRTQQEDSAVYLCASSSDPNYGYTFGSGTRLTVV.